The clone carrying this TCR beta chain was seen at least ten times. This sample is part of a study of metastatic and nonmetastatic thyroid tumors. Ahead of thyroid surgery, no patient had received treatment of any kind. From germline, CDR1 is SGHRS and CDR2 YFSETQ. CDR3 length: 16 residues. V was clipped by 5 bases and J by 5 bases, with 22 bases between them. MiXCR was used by TCRdb to re-call the PCR reads. The table lists about 40,000 clones, approximately 13% of them singletons, with around a tenth in the top ten. The sequence was obtained from a female donor with papillary thyroid cancer or a benign thyroid nodule (not recorded which). Some clones in this sample may be carry-over from other donors' samples. Sequencing was performed on blood. The chain carries TRBV5-1 and TRBJ2-5; weak D call: TRBD1 (5 bases). The CDR3 DNA reads as TGCGCCAGCAGTCTCCCCCTCCAGGGTGCCGGGGAGACCCAGTACTTC. Translated: CASSLPLQGAGETQYF.